This TCR beta chain was documented in a study of shared T cell receptors in the human thymus. From germline, CDR1 is SGHNT and CDR2 YYREEE (reference sequence). V dropped 1 base and J dropped 6 bases, with 7 bases sitting between them. There are 12 residues in the CDR3. Method: immunoSEQ multiplex PCR; TCRdb's copy keeps in-frame clones and lacks some. Among hundreds of thousands of clones, around 87% were seen once, and the ten largest hold roughly 0.0094%. These data are also associated with another study on human thymus T cells. That work states: Resections removed during corrective heart surgery provided the thymus tissue used. Thymic repertoires from unrelated individuals overlapped highly, related research reported.

The rearrangement uses TRBV5-4 and TRBJ2-5; no clear D. This TCR derives from a boy in the first two years of life with a congenital heart defect. The sample was thymocytes. Here the CDR3 reads CASSLNGQTQYF. In DNA form, the CDR3 reads TGTGCCAGCAGCTTGAATGGCCAGACCCAGTACTTC.